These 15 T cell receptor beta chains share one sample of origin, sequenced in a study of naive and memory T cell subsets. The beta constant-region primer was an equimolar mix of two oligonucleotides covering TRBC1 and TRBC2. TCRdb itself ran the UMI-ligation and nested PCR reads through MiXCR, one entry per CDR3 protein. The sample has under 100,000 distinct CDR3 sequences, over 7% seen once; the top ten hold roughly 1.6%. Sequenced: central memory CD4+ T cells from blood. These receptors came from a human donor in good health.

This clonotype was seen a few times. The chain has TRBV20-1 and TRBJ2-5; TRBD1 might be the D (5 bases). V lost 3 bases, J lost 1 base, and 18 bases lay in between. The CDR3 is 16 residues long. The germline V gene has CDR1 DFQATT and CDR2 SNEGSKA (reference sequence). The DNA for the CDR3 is TGCAGTGCTAGGAGCATTACTGACAGCTCCCAAGAGACCCAGTACTTC. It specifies CSARSITDSSQETQYF.

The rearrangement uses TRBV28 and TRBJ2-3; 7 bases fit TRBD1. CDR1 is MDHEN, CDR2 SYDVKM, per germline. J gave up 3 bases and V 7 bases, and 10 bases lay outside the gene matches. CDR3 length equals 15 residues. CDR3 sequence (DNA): TGTGCCAGCATCCCCGGGACAGCAGAAACAGATACGCAGTATTTT. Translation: CASIPGTAETDTQYF.

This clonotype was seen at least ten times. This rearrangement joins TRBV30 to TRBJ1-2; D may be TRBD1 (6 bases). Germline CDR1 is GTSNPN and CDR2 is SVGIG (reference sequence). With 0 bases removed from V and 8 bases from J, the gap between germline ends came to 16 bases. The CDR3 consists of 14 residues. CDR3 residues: CAWSVRRGEGGYTF. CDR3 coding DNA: TGTGCCTGGAGTGTACGCAGGGGAGAGGGGGGCTACACCTTC.

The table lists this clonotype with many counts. This CDR3 is CASSPGASTYEQYF. The CDR3 DNA reads TGTGCCAGCTCACCAGGGGCAAGTACCTACGAGCAGTACTTC. The rearrangement joins TRBV18 to TRBJ2-7, with D maybe TRBD1 (5 bases). The CDR3 loop spans 14 amino acids. Germline loops: CDR1 KGHSH, CDR2 LQKENI. V was shortened by 2 bases and J by 2 bases, with 10 bases between the two germline ends.

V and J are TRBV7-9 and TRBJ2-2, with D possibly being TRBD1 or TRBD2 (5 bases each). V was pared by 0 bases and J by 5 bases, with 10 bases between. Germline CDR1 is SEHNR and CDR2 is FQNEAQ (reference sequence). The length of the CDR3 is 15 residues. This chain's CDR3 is CASSLAGRLTGELFF. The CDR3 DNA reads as TGTGCCAGCAGCTTAGCGGGACGCTTAACCGGGGAGCTGTTTTTT.

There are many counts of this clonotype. DNA for the CDR3: TGTGCCAGCAGGGAGACGGGGGATACTCCCTCTCGTGAGCAGTACTTC. The encoded protein is CASRETGDTPSREQYF. This rearrangement joins TRBV7-2 to TRBJ2-7, with D possibly being TRBD2 (6 bases). This CDR3 spans 16 amino acids. Trimming left V 6 bases short and J 7 bases short, with 25 bases between. Looked up from germline, CDR1 is SGHTA and CDR2 is FQGNSA.

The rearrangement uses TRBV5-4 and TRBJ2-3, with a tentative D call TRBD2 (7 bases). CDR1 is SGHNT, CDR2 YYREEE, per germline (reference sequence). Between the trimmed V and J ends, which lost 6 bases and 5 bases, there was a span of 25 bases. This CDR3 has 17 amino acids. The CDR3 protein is CASTQTAGGPNGDTQYF. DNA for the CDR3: TGTGCCAGCACACAAACCGCCGGGGGGCCTAATGGAGATACGCAGTATTTT.

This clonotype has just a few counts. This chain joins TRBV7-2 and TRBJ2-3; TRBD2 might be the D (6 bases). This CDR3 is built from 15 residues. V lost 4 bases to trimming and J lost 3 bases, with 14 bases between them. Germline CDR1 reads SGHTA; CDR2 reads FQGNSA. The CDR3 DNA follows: TGTGCCAGCAGCTCCCGACTGGGGGGAACAGATACGCAGTATTTT. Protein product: CASSSRLGGTDTQYF.

In DNA form, the CDR3 reads TGTGCCAGCAGTGAAGACGGGAGAGGGACCCAGTACTTC. Its translation: CASSEDGRGTQYF. The V gene is TRBV2, the J gene TRBJ2-5; D is perhaps TRBD2 (6 bases). Trimming pared 1 base from V and 7 bases from J, leaving 10 bases between. Germline loops: CDR1 SNHLY, CDR2 FYNNEI. The CDR3 totals 13 residues.

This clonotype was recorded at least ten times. The CDR3 DNA reads as TGTGCCAGTAGTATAGAGGCAGCCTACTATGGCTACACCTTC. Protein sequence: CASSIEAAYYGYTF. The gene calls are TRBV19 and TRBJ1-2; D not resolved. In germline, CDR1 is LNHDA, CDR2 SQIVND (reference sequence). The CDR3 has 14 amino acids. Between the trimmed V and J ends, which lost 0 bases and 3 bases, there was a span of 8 bases.

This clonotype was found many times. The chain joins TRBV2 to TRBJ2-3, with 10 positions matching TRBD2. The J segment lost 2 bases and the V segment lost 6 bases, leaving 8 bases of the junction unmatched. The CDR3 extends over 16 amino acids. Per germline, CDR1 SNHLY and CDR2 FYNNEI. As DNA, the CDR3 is TGTGCCAGCAGGACTAGCGGGCGGAGGTCCACAGATACGCAGTATTTT. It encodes CASRTSGRRSTDTQYF.

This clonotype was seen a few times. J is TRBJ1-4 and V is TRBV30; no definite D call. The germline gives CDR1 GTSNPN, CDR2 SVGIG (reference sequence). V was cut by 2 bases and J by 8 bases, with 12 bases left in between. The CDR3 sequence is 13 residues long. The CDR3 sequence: CAWSRRSREKLFF. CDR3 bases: TGTGCCTGGAGTAGGCGTTCGAGGGAAAAACTGTTTTTT.

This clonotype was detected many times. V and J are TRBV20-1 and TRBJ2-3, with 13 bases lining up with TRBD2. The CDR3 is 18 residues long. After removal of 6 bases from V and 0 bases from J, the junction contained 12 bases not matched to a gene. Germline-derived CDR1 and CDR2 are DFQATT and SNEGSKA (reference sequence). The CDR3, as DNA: TGCAGTGCCTGGGGACTAGCGGGACTAACTACTAGCACAGATACGCAGTATTTT. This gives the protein CSAWGLAGLTTSTDTQYF.

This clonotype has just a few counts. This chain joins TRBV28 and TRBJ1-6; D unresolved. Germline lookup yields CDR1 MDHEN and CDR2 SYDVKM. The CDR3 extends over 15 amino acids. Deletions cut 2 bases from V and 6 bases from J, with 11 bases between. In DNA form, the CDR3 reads TGTGCCAGCAGTTTACTCCTAAAAATTAATTCACCCCTCCACTTT. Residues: CASSLLLKINSPLHF.

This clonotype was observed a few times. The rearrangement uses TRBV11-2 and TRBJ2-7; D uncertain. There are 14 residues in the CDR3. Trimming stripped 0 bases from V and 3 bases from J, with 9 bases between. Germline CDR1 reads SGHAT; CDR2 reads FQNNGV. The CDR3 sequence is CASSLDPASYEQYF. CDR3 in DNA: TGTGCCAGCAGCTTAGATCCCGCCAGCTACGAGCAGTACTTC.